This is a list of T cell receptor beta chains from one sample in a study of blood T cell repertoires in COVID-19. The protocol was immunoSEQ multiplex PCR, while the TCRdb copy is restricted to in-frame clones and leaves out a portion. The sample lists around 260,000 clones, roughly 85% occurring once. Material for sequencing was peripheral blood. These receptors all stem from a woman younger than 45 with active or convalescent COVID-19. Both conserved end residues are trimmed from each CDR3.

>TRBJ2-7|TRBV7-9
ASSFLANSYEQY
>TRBJ2-1|TRBV7-8
ASTLPPEPLGVDEQF
>TRBJ1-2|TRBV11-2
ASSVTYNYGYT
>TRBJ1-6|TRBV7-8
ASSLPGGTANSPLH
>TRBJ2-7|TRBV11-2
ASSLEGVLAGGFAYEQY
>TRBJ2-5|TRBV5-1
ASSLQGIPTHETQY
>TRBJ1-1|TRBV7-3
ASSSGIMNTEAF
>TRBJ1-6|TRBV30
AWRLKGQNRNSPLH
>TRBJ2-5|TRBV4-3
ASSQDFGASGYETQY
>TRBJ2-2|TRBV6-5
ASSYLTGELF
>TRBJ1-2|TRBV19
AIEATRPNYGYT
>TRBJ1-1|TRBV6-2/TRBV6-3
ASSYSMNRGHRFNTEAF
>TRBJ1-5|TRBV19
ASSFLSTGDSNQPQH
>TRBJ1-2|TRBV29-1
SVLGTGEVYGYT
>TRBJ1-6|TRBV10-3
AIREPGTPTLH
>TRBJ2-2|TRBV14
ASSQERRLGELF
>TRBJ2-7|TRBV5-1
AIDRPYEQY
>TRBJ1-2|TRBV6-1
ASSEGQGRGNYGYT
>TRBJ1-6|TRBV19
ATWDRGGYNSPLH
>TRBJ1-1|TRBV28
ASSLRQMNTEAF
>TRBJ2-1|TRBV9
ASSVSGQGYNEQF
>TRBJ1-5|TRBV30
AWSNNNQPQH
>TRBJ2-5|TRBV7-9
ASSRGLVQETQY
>TRBJ2-7|TRBV30
AWSVGTGLGYEQY
>TRBJ1-2|TRBV10-2
ASSESTGVGGYT
>TRBJ2-7|TRBV5-5
ASSSLPYGEQY
>TRBJ2-7|TRBV5-1
ASSLTSGDLYEQY
>TRBJ2-3|TRBV9
ASSSNRATDTQY
>TRBJ1-2|TRBV28
ASSSIQGRGYT
>TRBJ1-5|TRBV15
ATSSQGLSGNQPQH
>TRBJ1-2|TRBV5-6
ASSSGTGHPNYGYT
>TRBJ2-1|TRBV7-2
ASSFNGGGNEQF
>TRBJ2-1|TRBV5-4
ASSALAGGSYNEQF
>TRBJ1-6|TRBV5-4
ASSFRGSYNSPLH
>TRBJ1-3|TRBV28
ASSFPGQGPGSTIY
>TRBJ2-1|TRBV9
ASSVGPGGGTYNEQF
>TRBJ2-7|TRBV7-2
ASSFGYEYEQY
>TRBJ2-3|TRBV4-3
ASSQDSGGGSSTDTQY
>TRBJ2-7|TRBV9
ASSVGGSEQY
>TRBJ2-7|TRBV4-1
ASSQGDRWGGEQY
>TRBJ2-7|TRBV7-8
ASSHRGLSYEQY
>TRBJ1-2|TRBV12-3/TRBV12-4
ASSPGVYGYT
>TRBJ1-4|TRBV5-1
ASSSGGLTNEKLF
>TRBJ2-1|TRBV7-8
ASSLATSGGARDEQF
>TRBJ2-7|TRBV7-2
ASTPGQVVNEQY
>TRBJ1-2|TRBV5-4
ASSQRNRGMSHGYT